Below are 2 T cell receptor beta chains sequenced from a single sample in a study of shared clonotypes between healthy human individuals. Assay used: immunoSEQ multiplex PCR; TCRdb lists only in-frame clones, some missing. The sample consists of about 530,000 clones, around 96% of them appearing once. The specimen sequenced was naive CD4+ T cells sorted from blood. Subset denoted: CD45RA+ positively selected. All receptors derive from a woman aged 25 to 39 in good health.

The V gene is TRBV15, the J gene TRBJ2-5; weak D call: TRBD2 (5 bases). Germline values: CDR1 LNHNV, CDR2 YYDKDF (reference sequence). With 0 bases removed from V and 3 bases from J, the gap between germline ends came to 14 bases. CDR3 length: 16 amino acids. CDR3 loop: CATSRERWLAEETQYF. The CDR3, as DNA: TGTGCCACCAGCAGAGAAAGGTGGCTAGCAGAAGAGACCCAGTACTTC.

This chain links TRBV7-9 with TRBJ1-5, with 8 bases fitting TRBD1. V was clipped by 5 bases and J by 6 bases; unmatched bases: 12. CDR1 is SEHNR and CDR2 is FQNEAQ in the germline V gene (reference sequence). CDR3 size: 16 residues. The chain's CDR3 is CASSTGQGLDTQPQHF. CDR3 bases: TGTGCCAGCAGCACCGGACAGGGATTGGATACTCAGCCCCAGCATTTT. The whole variable domain, filled in from reference TRBV7-9 and TRBJ1-5, reads DTGVSQNPRHKITKRGQNVTFRCDPISEHNRLYWYRQTLGQGPEFLTYFQNEAQLEKSRLLSDRFSAERPKGSFSTLEIQRTEQGDSAMYLCASSTGQGLDTQPQHFGDGTRLSIL.